Sequencing of this T cell receptor (beta chain) was carried out in a study of glioma-infiltrating T cells after dendritic cell vaccination. Across the study: Autologous tumor lysate was loaded overnight onto monocyte-derived dendritic cells grown less than 8 days with IL-4 and GM-CSF.

Profiled with immunoSEQ multiplex PCR; TCRdb holds only in-frame clones, not every one. The table has about 36,000 clones, approximately 80% seen once. V shed 0 bases and J 0 bases; nucleotides not matched to a gene: 8. The germline CDR1 and CDR2 sequences are LNHDA and SQIVND (reference sequence). This CDR3 has 18 residues. The chain recombines TRBV19 with TRBJ1-1; 9 bases agree with TRBD1. Here the sequenced sample was blood, taken before dendritic cell vaccination. The source of this sequence is a human donor with glioblastoma. The DNA of the CDR3 is TGTGCCAGTAGTATAGATCTACGGACAGGGGCCTTGAACACTGAAGCTTTCTTT. Residues: CASSIDLRTGALNTEAFF.